This TCR beta chain is drawn from a study of OX40 agonist ivuxolimab in advanced cancers. Broadly, across the study: Ivuxolimab, which targeted the costimulatory receptor OX40 (CD134), was an agonistic, fully human IgG2 monoclonal antibody. Intravenous ivuxolimab was administered to patients every 2 weeks at six dose levels: 0.01, 0.1, 0.3, 1.5, 3 and 10 mg/kg. Among the roughly 52 dose-escalation patients, about 20 had hepatocellular carcinoma, approximately 15 melanoma, 9 renal cell carcinoma and 9 head and neck cancer. In the dose-escalation cohort, 75% to 85% of patients were male, and the mean age was roughly 56 years with a range of about 20 to 80. Prior anti-PD-1, anti-PD-L1 or anti-CTLA-4 therapy was permitted, and checkpoint inhibitors had been received by around 39% of dose-escalation patients. Partial responses occurred in three dose-escalation patients, of whom one had hepatocellular carcinoma and two had cutaneous melanoma. The point of sequencing TCRbeta in the periphery was to test whether ivuxolimab changed TCR sequence diversity and drove clonal T-cell expansion. The paper covers the monotherapy dose-escalation part of the phase I ivuxolimab trial, which included N of about 50 patients. Broader findings and caveats from the paper: After ivuxolimab, more expanded clones were found on average in CD8+ T cells than in CD4+ T cells. Low levels of normalized T-cell clonal expansion were also seen in some patients who did not respond. In the 0.1-3.0 mg/kg groups, partial responders had among the lowest normalized peripheral clonal expansion, particularly in CD8+ T cells. At doses of 0.1 to 3.0 mg/kg, clonal expansion of both CD4+ and CD8+ blood T cells was observed from baseline to week 6. Antigen specificity was not determined for the clonally expanded peripheral T cells.

From a lookup of the germline V gene (reference sequence), CDR1 and CDR2 are MNHEY and SMNVEV. V is cut back by 5 bases and J by 9 bases, with 13 bases in the junction unmatched. The cysteine opens and the phenylalanine closes a CDR3 of 15 amino acids. The entry retains the CDR3 DNA only, 45 bases that are in frame from base 1. For sequencing of the TCRbeta CDR3 region, genomic DNA was extracted from the sorted cells. The immunoSEQ Assay was used to sequence the TCRbeta CDR3 regions. TCRdb took over this immuneACCESS table, retaining in-frame rearrangements with V and J assigned. Such tables are incomplete; in checked studies, under half of the missing clones stem from an unresolved V gene, and the remainder is unexplained. The sample table records approximately 45,000 clones; around 82% of these occur just once. About 2.1% of the sample lies in the top ten. The trial excluded patients who had a history of autoimmune disease or were on systemic immunosuppression. In every dose cohort, peripheral blood was drawn for TCR sequencing at baseline, cycle 4 day 1, and cycle 7 day 1. Samples came from an open-label, multicenter, first-in-human phase I dose-escalation trial of ivuxolimab. The trial enrolled adults with locally advanced or metastatic head and neck squamous cell, hepatocellular, melanoma or renal cell carcinoma. Before TCR sequencing, CD4+ and CD8+ T cells were separately sorted from peripheral blood.

Points on this clone: Its antigen remains undetermined. Nothing much larger sits one base from this clone, and base qualities are not available.

The TCR originated in an adult with an advanced solid tumor such as melanoma, head and neck, liver or kidney cancer. Sequenced material: CD4+ or CD8+ T cells sorted from blood, taken in a trial of the OX40 agonist ivuxolimab. The sequence joins TRBV27 to TRBJ1-3, and 7 bases in between align with TRBD1. The CDR3 region: CASSPGDRSLTTIYF. The nucleotides read TGTGCCAGCAGTCCGGGGGACAGATCCCTGACCACCATATATTTT.